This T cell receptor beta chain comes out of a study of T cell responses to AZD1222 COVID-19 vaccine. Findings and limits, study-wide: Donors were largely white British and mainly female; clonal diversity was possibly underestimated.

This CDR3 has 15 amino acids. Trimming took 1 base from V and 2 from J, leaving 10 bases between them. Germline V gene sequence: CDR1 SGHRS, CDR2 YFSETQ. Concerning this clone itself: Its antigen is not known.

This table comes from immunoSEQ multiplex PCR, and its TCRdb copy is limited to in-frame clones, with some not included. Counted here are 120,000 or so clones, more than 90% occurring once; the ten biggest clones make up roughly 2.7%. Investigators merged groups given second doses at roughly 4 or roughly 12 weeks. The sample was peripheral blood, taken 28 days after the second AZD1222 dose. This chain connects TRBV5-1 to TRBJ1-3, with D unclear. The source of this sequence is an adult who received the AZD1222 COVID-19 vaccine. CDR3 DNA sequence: TGCGCCAGCAGCTTGTACGGCGGGACTGGAAACACCATATATTTT. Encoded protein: CASSLYGGTGNTIYF.